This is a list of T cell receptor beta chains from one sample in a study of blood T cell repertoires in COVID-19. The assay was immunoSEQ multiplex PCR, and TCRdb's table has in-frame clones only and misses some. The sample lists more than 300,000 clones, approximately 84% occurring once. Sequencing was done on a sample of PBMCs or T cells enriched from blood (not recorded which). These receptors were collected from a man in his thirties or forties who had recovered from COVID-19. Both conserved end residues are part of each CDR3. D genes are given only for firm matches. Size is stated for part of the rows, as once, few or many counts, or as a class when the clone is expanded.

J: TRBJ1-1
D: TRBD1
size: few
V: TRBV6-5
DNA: TGTGCCAGCAGCTTGGACAGGGGATACACTGAAGCTTTCTTT
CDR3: CASSLDRGYTEAFF

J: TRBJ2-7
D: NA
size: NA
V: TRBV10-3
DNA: TGTGCCATCAGTCCCCGAGCGGGTGCCTACGAGCAGTACTTC
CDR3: CAISPRAGAYEQYF

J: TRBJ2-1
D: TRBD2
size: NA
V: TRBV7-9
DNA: TGTGCCAGCAGCTCAAGAAGCGGGAGGGCTATCTACAATGAGCAGTTCTTC
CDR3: CASSSRSGRAIYNEQFF

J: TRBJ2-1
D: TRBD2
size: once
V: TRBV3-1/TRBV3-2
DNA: TGTGCCAGCAGCCCCCGGACTAGCGGGGAGGAACAGTTCTTC
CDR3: CASSPRTSGEEQFF

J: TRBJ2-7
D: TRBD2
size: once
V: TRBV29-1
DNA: TGCAGCGTCGGACTAGCGGGGGCCTACGAGCAGTACTTC
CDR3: CSVGLAGAYEQYF

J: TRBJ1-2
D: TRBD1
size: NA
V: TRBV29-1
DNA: TGCAGCGTTGCCACAGGGGGCGGAGGCTACACCTTC
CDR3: CSVATGGGGYTF

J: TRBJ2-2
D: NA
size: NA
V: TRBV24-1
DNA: TGTGCCACCAGTGATACAGGGTGGGCCGGGGAGCTGTTTTTT
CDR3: CATSDTGWAGELFF

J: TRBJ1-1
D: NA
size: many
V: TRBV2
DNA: TGTGCCAGCAGTGGTCAGGATTACACTGAAGCTTTCTTT
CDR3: CASSGQDYTEAFF

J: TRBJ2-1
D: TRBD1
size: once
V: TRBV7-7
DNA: TGTGCTAGCAGCTTAACCCCCACAGGGGCTCCCAATGAGCAGTTCTTC
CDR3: CASSLTPTGAPNEQFF

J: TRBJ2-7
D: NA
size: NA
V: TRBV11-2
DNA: TGTGCCAGCAGCTTGGGTCCGGGGGTCCGGGAGCAGTACTTC
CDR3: CASSLGPGVREQYF